These 29 T cell receptor beta chains were sequenced from one sample in a study of CD8+ T cells in alopecia areata. The authors extracted RNA and reverse transcribed it into cDNA as the sequencing template. Sequencing used immunoSEQ multiplex PCR; TCRdb keeps in-frame clones, though not all of them. This table has 95,000 to 120,000 clones, around 55% appearing once. Sequenced sample: CD8+ T cells sorted from blood. Every receptor here comes from a human donor in good health.

The chain has TRBV15 and TRBJ1-6, with D perhaps TRBD1 (5 bases). Trimming removed 3 bases from V and 3 bases from J, with 12 bases in between. The germline CDR1 and CDR2 sequences are LNHNV and YYDKDF (reference sequence). This CDR3 comprises 16 residues. For the CDR3, the DNA is TGTGCCACCAGCAGGGACCGACAGTACTATAATTCACCCCTCCACTTT. Its translation is CATSRDRQYYNSPLHF.

This clone has more than one count but fewer than ten. The junction departs from germline at one end; a sequencing error may be responsible. This chain joins TRBV4-1 and TRBJ2-3; the D gene is possibly TRBD1 (5 bases). The germline V gene encodes CDR1 MGHRA and CDR2 YSYEKL. This CDR3 has 16 residues. CDR3 sequence: CASSQVSGYGTDTQYF. In nucleotides, the CDR3 is TGTGCCAGCAGCCAAGTGTCAGGGTACGGTACAGATACGCAGTATTTT.

This clone was seen only a few times. This sequence joins TRBV29-1 and TRBJ1-1; the match to TRBD1 covers 8 bases. The length of the CDR3 is 18 residues. V was pared by 4 bases and J by 3 bases, with 19 bases of the junction left unmatched. Germline lookup yields CDR1 SQVTM and CDR2 ANQGSEA. CDR3 loop: CSVAFSGTGDRRYTEAFF. CDR3 bases: TGCAGCGTTGCGTTTTCCGGGACAGGAGACCGCCGATACACTGAAGCTTTCTTT. The full variable domain, completed using reference TRBV29-1 and TRBJ1-1, is SAVISQKPSRDICQRGTSLTIQCQVDSQVTMMFWYRQQPGQSLTLIATANQGSEATYESGFVIDKFPISRPNLTFSTLTVSNMSPEDSSIYLCSVAFSGTGDRRYTEAFFGQGTRLTVV.

The sample holds a few counts of this clone. The V gene is TRBV28, the J gene TRBJ2-2, with 10 bases lining up with TRBD2. This CDR3 has 17 residues. Per germline, CDR1 MDHEN and CDR2 SYDVKM. V shed 5 bases, J shed 7 bases, and the junction held 13 bases outside the gene matches. The CDR3 loop is CASSPQLAGVRYGELFF. DNA of the CDR3: TGTGCCAGCAGTCCCCAGCTAGCGGGGGTTAGGTACGGGGAGCTGTTTTTT.

The chain carries TRBV11-2 and TRBJ2-1, with D possibly being TRBD2 (6 bases). V lost 1 base to trimming and J lost 8 bases, with 9 bases between them. The CDR3 covers 13 residues. Germline CDR1 reads SGHAT; CDR2 reads FQNNGV. CDR3 residues: CASSLGAGYEQFF. Here the CDR3 DNA reads TGTGCCAGCAGCTTAGGGGCGGGGTATGAGCAGTTCTTC.

The chain couples TRBV5-1 to TRBJ1-4; unclear D gene. Germline loops: CDR1 SGHRS, CDR2 YFSETQ. Trimming left V 0 bases short and J 8 bases short, with 14 bases between. There are 15 residues in the CDR3. CDR3 amino acids: CASSLDSPIWEKLFF. CDR3 nucleotides: TGCGCCAGCAGCTTGGACAGCCCTATTTGGGAAAAACTGTTTTTT. Using reference TRBV5-1 and TRBJ1-4 for the parts outside the CDR3, the full variable domain is KAGVTQTPRYLIKTRGQQVTLSCSPISGHRSVSWYQQTPGQGLQFLFEYFSETQRNKGNFPGRFSGRQFSNSRSEMNVSTLELGDSALYLCASSLDSPIWEKLFFGSGTQLSVL.

V and J are TRBV10-2 and TRBJ1-1, with D perhaps matching TRBD1 (5 bases). The CDR3 runs to 15 residues. Trimming pared 6 bases from V and 4 bases from J, leaving 18 bases between. Germline CDR1 reads WSHSY; CDR2 reads SAAADI. CDR3 DNA: TGCGCCAGCAGGGAACCTCAGGGCTACGGCACTGAAGCTTTCTTT. Its translation is CASREPQGYGTEAFF.

The chain employs TRBV29-1 and TRBJ2-7; D may be TRBD1 (6 bases). This CDR3 has 11 residues. V lost 6 bases and J lost 5, with 11 bases in between. Germline assignment: CDR1 SQVTM and CDR2 ANQGSEA. CDR3 nucleotide sequence: TGCAGCGTAGCGACAGGTAACGAGCAGTACTTC. It encodes CSVATGNEQYF.

The rearrangement links TRBV7-9 to TRBJ2-2; 7 bases align to TRBD1. Germline CDR1 is SEHNR and CDR2 is FQNEAQ (reference sequence). The trim removed 10 bases at V and 3 bases at J, leaving 2 bases unmatched. The CDR3 is made up of 12 amino acids. The CDR3 nucleotides are TGTGCCACAACAGGGGACACCGGGGAGCTGTTTTTT. It translates to CATTGDTGELFF.

This clone was seen a few times. The rearrangement joins TRBV19 to TRBJ2-7; 11 nucleotides line up with TRBD1. CDR3 length: 15 residues. Trimming took 5 bases from V and 4 from J; bases not matched to a gene: 7. CDR1 and CDR2 (germline): LNHDA, SQIVND (reference sequence). The CDR3 protein is CASSPGTGGGYEQYF. For the CDR3, the DNA is TGTGCCAGTAGTCCCGGGACAGGGGGAGGTTACGAGCAGTACTTC.

The chain uses TRBV28 and TRBJ2-6, with D possibly being TRBD1 (5 bases). Germline lookup yields CDR1 MDHEN and CDR2 SYDVKM. The CDR3 runs to 16 residues. V was cut by 3 bases and J by 0 bases, with 9 bases left in between. CDR3 loop: CASSLSRVSGANVLTF. The CDR3 coding sequence is TGTGCCAGCAGTTTGAGCAGGGTCTCTGGGGCCAACGTCCTGACTTTC.

This clone was seen only a few times. The same CDR3 is also encoded by other DNA sequences in this sample. The chain uses TRBV5-6 and TRBJ1-1; D unresolved. Trimming stripped 0 bases from V and 3 bases from J, with 3 bases between. Germline-derived CDR1 and CDR2 are SGHDT and YYEEEE. The CDR3 covers 12 residues. CDR3 residues: CASSLGDTEAFF. The CDR3 bases are TGTGCCAGCAGCTTGGGGGACACTGAAGCTTTCTTT. Filled out from reference TRBV5-6 and TRBJ1-1, the complete variable domain reads DAGVTQSPTHLIKTRGQQVTLRCSPKSGHDTVSWYQQALGQGPQFIFQYYEEEERQRGNFPDRFSGHQFPNYSSELNVNALLLGDSALYLCASSLGDTEAFFGQGTRLTVV.

The V call is TRBV5-4, the J call TRBJ2-3; unclear D gene. Germline CDR1 is SGHNT and CDR2 is YYREEE (reference sequence). V lost 2 bases, J lost 0 bases, and 10 bases lay in between. CDR3 size: 15 residues. In nucleotides, the CDR3 is TGTGCCAGCAGCTTCGGCCCCCTTAGCACAGATACGCAGTATTTT. It translates to CASSFGPLSTDTQYF.

The chain joins TRBV28 to TRBJ2-5, with 12 nucleotides matching TRBD2. This CDR3 spans 16 amino acids. From germline, CDR1 is MDHEN and CDR2 SYDVKM. The junction had 6 bases not matched to a gene; V was cut back by 5 bases and J by 2 bases. CDR3 in amino acids: CASSVSSGGDQETQYF. CDR3 nucleotide sequence: TGTGCCAGCAGTGTCTCTAGCGGGGGGGATCAAGAGACCCAGTACTTC.

The chain couples TRBV6-5 to TRBJ1-1; D might be TRBD1 (5 bases). V shed 0 bases and J shed 4 bases, with 15 bases lying between them. The CDR3 spans 16 residues. Germline V lookup: CDR1 MNHEY, CDR2 SVGAGI. This CDR3 is CASSYSMGLGGTEAFF. DNA of the CDR3: TGTGCCAGCAGTTACTCGATGGGGCTTGGCGGCACTGAAGCTTTCTTT.

This clone occurred many times. The chain carries TRBV4-2 and TRBJ2-5; 7 bases line up with TRBD1. The CDR3 runs to 14 residues. Germline loops: CDR1 LGHNA, CDR2 YNFKEQ. Germline trimming cut 4 bases from V and 4 bases from J; bases unmatched to any gene: 6. The CDR3 loop is CASSRRQGPETQYF. CDR3 nucleotide sequence: TGTGCCAGCAGCCGACGACAGGGCCCAGAGACCCAGTACTTC.

The J gene is TRBJ1-2, the V gene TRBV6-5; 9 nucleotides line up with TRBD1. V lost 2 bases, J lost 0 bases, and 4 bases stayed unmatched. The V gene's germline CDR1 is MNHEY and CDR2 SVGAGI. CDR3 size: 16 residues. The CDR3, as DNA: TGTGCCAGCAGTTACCGCGGGACAGGGCCTAACTATGGCTACACCTTC. Translation gives CASSYRGTGPNYGYTF.

This clone was counted a few times. This chain connects TRBV15 to TRBJ2-6, with D unclear. This CDR3 is 15 amino acids long. The ends were cut back, 9 bases at V and 0 bases at J, with 12 bases in the middle. Germline CDR1 is LNHNV and CDR2 is YYDKDF (reference sequence). CDR3 DNA: TGTGCCACGACCGGAAGAGCCTCTGGGGCCAACGTCCTGACTTTC. It translates to CATTGRASGANVLTF.

The chain links TRBV28 to TRBJ2-3; 7 nucleotides agree with TRBD1. Looked up from germline, CDR1 is MDHEN and CDR2 is SYDVKM. There are 16 residues in the CDR3. V was clipped by 7 bases and J by 2 bases; unmatched bases: 12. CDR3 sequence: CASTPRTGTVTDTQYF. CDR3 DNA sequence: TGTGCCAGCACTCCACGAACCGGGACAGTCACAGATACGCAGTATTTT.

The rearrangement links TRBV2 to TRBJ1-1; D call uncertain. V lost 8 bases and J lost 7, with 14 bases in between. The CDR3 length is 12 residues. Per the germline V gene, CDR1 is SNHLY and CDR2 is FYNNEI. The CDR3 loop is CASYPGIGEAFF. The DNA of the CDR3 is TGTGCCAGCTATCCCGGTATAGGTGAAGCTTTCTTT.

This clone has a handful of counts. J is TRBJ2-3 and V is TRBV19, with a tentative D call TRBD2 (7 bases). Germline CDR1 and CDR2: LNHDA and SQIVND (reference sequence). The CDR3 has 15 residues. Trimming pared 5 bases from V and 2 bases from J, leaving 14 bases between. CDR3 bases: TGTGCCAGTAGTGCCCGGGGGGCGGACACAGATACGCAGTATTTT. Translating it yields CASSARGADTDTQYF.

The chain has TRBV5-4 and TRBJ2-4; D not resolved. Trimming shortened V by 5 bases and J by 0 bases, and 15 bases separated the two germline ends. Germline CDR1 reads SGHNT; CDR2 reads YYREEE (reference sequence). This CDR3 spans 16 amino acids. CDR3 sequence (DNA): TGTGCCAGCAGATCTTGGAGTGGCGTAGCCAAAAACATTCAGTACTTC. This translates into CASRSWSGVAKNIQYF.

The genes are TRBV7-6 and TRBJ2-7; D may be TRBD1 or TRBD2 (5 bases each). The V gene lost 1 base and the J gene lost 5 bases, with 15 bases spanning the gap. The germline V gene has CDR1 SGHVS and CDR2 FNYEAQ. This CDR3 is 15 amino acids long. CDR3 in DNA: TGTGCCAGCAGCTTAGTTGGGGGAGAGTACCACGAGCAGTACTTC. This gives the protein CASSLVGGEYHEQYF.

This clone occurred a few times. The J gene is TRBJ2-1, the V gene TRBV29-1, with D perhaps matching TRBD1 (6 bases). From germline, CDR1 is SQVTM and CDR2 ANQGSEA. The CDR3 contains 12 residues. With 6 bases removed from V and 5 bases from J, the gap between germline ends came to 11 bases. The CDR3 is CSVDPGDNEQFF. The DNA of the CDR3 is TGCAGCGTGGACCCAGGGGACAATGAGCAGTTCTTC.

This clone occurred once. The gene calls are TRBV6-5 and TRBJ2-2; 8 nucleotides line up with TRBD2. The CDR3 loop spans 15 amino acids. Germline CDR1 reads MNHEY; CDR2 reads SVGAGI. Trimming took 7 bases from V and 4 from J; bases not matched to a gene: 8. For the CDR3, the DNA is TGTGCCAGCACCATACTCCGGGGGGGCACCGGGGAGCTGTTTTTT. Protein: CASTILRGGTGELFF.

This chain connects TRBV4-1 to TRBJ2-7; 8 bases fit TRBD2. V lost 0 bases and J lost 0; bases outside the gene matches: 4. The CDR3 covers 16 residues. In germline, CDR1 is MGHRA, CDR2 YSYEKL. CDR3 loop: CASSQDPGLASYEQYF. The DNA of the CDR3 is TGCGCCAGCAGCCAAGACCCAGGACTAGCCTCCTACGAGCAGTACTTC.

This clone was seen just once. V and J are TRBV4-1 and TRBJ1-1; the match to TRBD1 covers 7 bases. The J segment lost 2 bases and the V segment lost 3 bases, leaving 21 bases of the junction unmatched. The germline V gene has CDR1 MGHRA and CDR2 YSYEKL. The CDR3 is 20 amino acids. The CDR3 spells CASSQVYGRGRGLLNTEAFF. In DNA form, the CDR3 reads TGCGCCAGCAGCCAGGTTTACGGCCGTGGCAGGGGGTTATTAAACACTGAAGCTTTCTTT.

The sample holds a few counts of this clone. The chain combines TRBV29-1 with TRBJ2-2, with TRBD1 identical over 8 bases. The germline CDR1 and CDR2 sequences are SQVTM and ANQGSEA. The J segment lost 4 bases and the V segment lost 2 bases, leaving 6 bases of the junction unmatched. The CDR3 is 15 residues long. The CDR3 is CSVELQGAGTGELFF. CDR3 DNA sequence: TGCAGCGTTGAACTCCAGGGGGCGGGCACCGGGGAGCTGTTTTTT.

The CDR3 bases are TGCGCCAGCAGCTTGGGAGCGGGTCCTAGCACAGATACGCAGTATTTT. It specifies CASSLGAGPSTDTQYF. V and J are TRBV5-1 and TRBJ2-3, with a weak D call TRBD2 (6 bases). With 0 bases removed from V and 0 bases from J, the gap between germline ends came to 11 bases. The CDR3 runs 16 residues. CDR1 and CDR2 from the germline V gene are SGHRS and YFSETQ.